These T cell receptor beta chains were read from a single sample in a study of blood T cell repertoires in COVID-19. Only in-frame clones appear in the TCRdb table, and some are missing; sequencing was by immunoSEQ multiplex PCR. The repertoire holds fewer than 200,000 clones, about 85% seen once, with under 6.5% in the top ten. The sequenced sample was peripheral blood. All receptors derive from a woman between 50 and 59 years old with COVID-19, enrolled during active disease. The CDR3 runs from the conserved cysteine through the conserved F or W. The D gene is left open where the match is weak. Expanded clones get a size class; other rows say once, few or many, or leave the size out.

CDR3 DNA,CDR3 protein,D gene,V gene,clone size,J gene
TGTGCCAGCAGCCCCCAGACAGGGAGGTACGAGCAGTACTTC,CASSPQTGRYEQYF,NA,TRBV3-1/TRBV3-2,NA,TRBJ2-7
TGTGCCAGCAGCTCGACAGGGAAAGAGACCCAGTACTTC,CASSSTGKETQYF,TRBD1,TRBV5-5,NA,TRBJ2-5
TGTGCCAGCAGCTTAGCACTAGATACGCAGTATTTT,CASSLALDTQYF,NA,TRBV7-2,NA,TRBJ2-3
TGTGCCAGGGACAGGGAGACGGTCGGCTACACCTTC,CARDRETVGYTF,TRBD1,TRBV2,NA,TRBJ1-2
TGTGCCAGCAAGGCGGGGGGGCCCTCGGATACGCAGTATTTT,CASKAGGPSDTQYF,TRBD2,TRBV3-1/TRBV3-2,NA,TRBJ2-3
TGTGCCAGCAAGGGACAAAGATATACTGAAGCTTTCTTT,CASKGQRYTEAFF,NA,TRBV28,NA,TRBJ1-1
TGTGCCAGCAGCCGTGGACTAGCGGGGGGGGAAGAGACCCAGTACTTC,CASSRGLAGGEETQYF,TRBD2,TRBV7-2,NA,TRBJ2-5
TGTGCCAGCAGCTTGACAGACTATGAGCAGTTCTTC,CASSLTDYEQFF,NA,TRBV7-9,NA,TRBJ2-1
TGTGCCAGCAGTCGCGCGAATTCACCCCTCCACTTT,CASSRANSPLHF,NA,TRBV6-2/TRBV6-3,few,TRBJ1-6
TGTGCCAGCAGCTCACAGGGGTCCTACAATGAGCAGTTCTTC,CASSSQGSYNEQFF,TRBD1,TRBV5-4,NA,TRBJ2-1
TGTGCCAGCAGCGTAGGTTCAGGCAACACTGCCTACGAGCAGTACTTC,CASSVGSGNTAYEQYF,NA,TRBV9,NA,TRBJ2-7
TGTGCCAGCGCCGTCGGGCTAGCGGGGGGGCCCCGAGAGCAGTACTTC,CASAVGLAGGPREQYF,TRBD2,TRBV2,NA,TRBJ2-7
TGCGCCAGCAGCTTCGCTAGCGGGGGGGCAGGAGAGACCCAGTACTTC,CASSFASGGAGETQYF,TRBD2,TRBV5-1,NA,TRBJ2-5
TGTGCCAGTAGTATACGGGCGGGGGCCCAGCATTTT,CASSIRAGAQHF,NA,TRBV19,NA,TRBJ1-5
TGTGCCAGTAGTATGTATAGCGGGGGGCTCGCCGGGGAGCTGTTTTTT,CASSMYSGGLAGELFF,TRBD2,TRBV19,NA,TRBJ2-2
TGTGCCAGCAGCCCCGGGACAGGGGGCAGGGATACGCAGTATTTT,CASSPGTGGRDTQYF,TRBD1,TRBV7-9,NA,TRBJ2-3
TGTGCCAGCAGCTTTAGCGGGGGGCCCCTTGAAGAGCAGTACTTC,CASSFSGGPLEEQYF,TRBD2,TRBV9,NA,TRBJ2-7
TGTGCCAGCAGCTTAGGAGGCAGCCAAGATACGCAGTATTTT,CASSLGGSQDTQYF,NA,TRBV11-3,once,TRBJ2-3
TGCGCCAGCAGCCAAGAGTTAGGGGGCTGGGGCTACACCTTC,CASSQELGGWGYTF,TRBD1,TRBV4-1,once,TRBJ1-2
TGTGCTAGTGGTACCGGGGACAAGATTAATCAGCCCCAGCATTTT,CASGTGDKINQPQHF,NA,TRBV12-5,NA,TRBJ1-5
TGTGCCAGTAGTATCAGGGACTACAATGAGCAGTTCTTC,CASSIRDYNEQFF,NA,TRBV19,NA,TRBJ2-1
TGCGCCAGCAGCCAAGATCAACAGGGGGCCACCGGGGAGCTGTTTTTT,CASSQDQQGATGELFF,TRBD1,TRBV4-3,once,TRBJ2-2
TGTGCCAGTACCAGGACAGGGATAAATTCACCCCTCCACTTT,CASTRTGINSPLHF,TRBD1,TRBV19,NA,TRBJ1-6
TGTGCCAGCGCCCCAGGGCAGGTTGAGACCCAGTACTTC,CASAPGQVETQYF,NA,TRBV7-2,NA,TRBJ2-5
TGTGCCAGCAGTCGAGCGGGGGACCCTTTGCCCTACGAGCAGTACTTC,CASSRAGDPLPYEQYF,TRBD2,TRBV6-6,NA,TRBJ2-7
TGTGCCAGCAGCCAACTAGCGGCGCCTTCTAATGAGCAGTTCTTC,CASSQLAAPSNEQFF,TRBD2,TRBV7-2,few,TRBJ2-1